In this sample, the clone carrying this TCR beta chain turned up a few times. The antigen is undetermined. The data stem from a study of T cells in Graves' hyperthyroidism and ophthalmopathy. The V and J ends lost 5 bases and 11 bases respectively, with 10 bases between them. The CDR3 consists of 11 residues. The V gene's germline CDR1 is SGHTA and CDR2 FQGNSA. Amplified TCR beta CDR3 regions came from RNA transcripts. A first-round RT-PCR of the TCR CDR3 used the HTBI primer set. One entry per CDR3 protein, called by TCRdb with MiXCR from the multiplex PCR reads. There are around 660,000 distinct CDR3 sequences in the sample; just under 45% occur only once, and less than 9.5% lies in the top ten. Diagnoses rested on clinical symptoms, serum thyroxine and TRAb, thyroid ultrasound and orbital computed tomography. General study results and limits: Most thyroid clonotypes expanded above 0.001 were also detected in blood. Ophthalmopathy was told apart from stable hyperthyroidism by a 13 V-J model.

The sample taken for sequencing was peripheral blood or thyroid tissue (not recorded which). This chain connects TRBV7-2 to TRBJ1-5; D unclear. The source is an adult man with Graves' disease, either hyperthyroidism or ophthalmopathy (not recorded which). The CDR3 DNA reads TGTGCCAGCAGCCCTCAAGAGACCCAGCATTTT. Translating it yields CASSPQETQHF. Complete variable domain (other parts from reference TRBV7-2 and TRBJ1-5): GAGVSQSPSNKVTEKGKDVELRCDPISGHTALYWYRQSLGQGLEFLIYFQGNSAPDKSGLPSDRFSAERTGGSVSTLTIQRTQQEDSAVYLCASSPQETQHFGDGTRLSIL.